Listed below are T cell receptor beta chains from one sample, sequenced in a study of blood T cell repertoires in COVID-19. Repertoires were generated with immunoSEQ multiplex PCR, while TCRdb's copy carries only in-frame clones and drops some. Among just over 300,000 clones listed, around nine tenths were seen once. Sequencing was carried out using PBMCs or T cells enriched from blood (not recorded which). The source of these receptors is a middle-aged woman who had recovered from COVID-19. CDR3s leave out the opening cysteine and the closing phenylalanine or tryptophan.

>TRBV7-2
ASSNYIQGNRNTIY
>TRBV5-1
ASSSQGWNTEAF
>TRBV2
ASSEYGQGGGELF
>TRBV7-2
ASSPAGQRKNIQY
>TRBV7-2
ASSLGTYTEAF
>TRBV3-1/TRBV3-2
ASSRPDSSGNTIY
>TRBV7-9
ASSAGQGATYEQY
>TRBV4-3
ASSQDTGGLTTGELF
>TRBV29-1
SVGALDRELQAEAF
>TRBV6-2/TRBV6-3
ASSQMTGSPYEQY
>TRBV10-3
AIRGDRVAGGEQY